The next 29 T cell receptor beta chains were all read from a single sample in a study of shared T cell receptors in the human thymus. The data were produced by immunoSEQ multiplex PCR, yet TCRdb's version contains in-frame clones alone and is incomplete. The data show more than 550,000 clones, 75% to 90% seen once. These data were also reused for a study on human thymus T cells.

Sequencing was carried out using thymocytes. The receptors derive from a girl under two years old with a congenital heart defect.

V usage is TRBV11-2 and J usage is TRBJ2-7; 7 positions match TRBD1. The CDR3 is 17 residues long. CDR1 and CDR2 from the germline V gene are SGHAT and FQNNGV. V lost 5 bases to trimming and J lost 3 bases; unmatched junction nucleotides: 16. CDR3 protein: CASSHLTDRKPNYEQYF. The CDR3 DNA is TGTGCCAGCAGCCACCTGACGGACAGGAAACCCAACTACGAGCAGTACTTC.

For this clone: One junction end disagrees with the germline gene, perhaps due to a read error. V and J are TRBV5-1 and TRBJ1-2; no clear D. The CDR3 is 13 amino acids. The germline gives CDR1 SGHRS, CDR2 YFSETQ. The DNA of the CDR3 is TGCGCCAGCAGATTGGCCCCGGGAAATGGCTACACCTTC. Protein product: CASRLAPGNGYTF.

This rearrangement joins TRBV5-8 to TRBJ1-2; 8 bases are shared with TRBD1. From germline, CDR1 is SGHTS and CDR2 YDEGEE. The CDR3 sequence is 12 residues long. With V trimmed by 8 bases and J by 4 bases, 4 bases remained unmatched. CDR3 sequence (DNA): TGTGCCAGGAGAGACAGGGGCTATGGCTACACCTTC. This gives the protein CARRDRGYGYTF.

This clone was recorded a few times. V gene TRBV27 combines with J gene TRBJ2-5; D unresolved. V was pared by 5 bases and J by 5 bases, with 15 bases between. The CDR3 loop spans 14 amino acids. The V gene's germline CDR1 is MNHEY and CDR2 SMNVEV (reference sequence). The CDR3 region is CASSPPGLGETQYF. The CDR3 DNA is TGTGCCAGCAGTCCCCCTGGCCTCGGGGAGACCCAGTACTTC.

This clone showed up just a few times. The chain employs TRBV28 and TRBJ1-1; D is unresolved. The CDR3 covers 16 residues. V was clipped by 3 bases and J by 5 bases, with 19 bases between them. Per germline, CDR1 MDHEN and CDR2 SYDVKM. The CDR3 region has the DNA TGTGCCAGCAGTTTCGCGGAGTGGGGAGACTGGACTGAAGCTTTCTTT. Translated: CASSFAEWGDWTEAFF.

V and J are TRBV7-9 and TRBJ2-7, with TRBD1 matching over 7 bases. V lost 5 bases, J lost 2 bases, and 12 bases stayed unmatched. The CDR3 has 16 residues. Germline V gene data show CDR1 as SEHNR and CDR2 as FQNEAQ (reference sequence). CDR3 in amino acids: CASSHKGTALPYEQYF. DNA for the CDR3: TGTGCCAGCAGCCACAAAGGGACAGCTTTACCCTACGAGCAGTACTTC. The variable domain in full, completed from reference TRBV7-9 and TRBJ2-7, reads DTGVSQNPRHKITKRGQNVTFRCDPISEHNRLYWYRQTLGQGPEFLTYFQNEAQLEKSRLLSDRFSAERPKGSFSTLEIQRTEQGDSAMYLCASSHKGTALPYEQYFGPGTRLTVT.

CDR3 in amino acids: CASRPWDRDEETQYF. The CDR3 DNA follows: TGTGCCAGCAGACCCTGGGACAGGGACGAAGAGACCCAGTACTTC. The chain is built from TRBV5-5 and TRBJ2-5, with TRBD1 matching 9 bases. Per germline, CDR1 SGHKS and CDR2 YYEKEE (reference sequence). J was trimmed by 3 bases and V by 5 bases; bases with no gene match: 8. CDR3 length equals 15 residues.

This clone was counted a few times. V is TRBV5-6 and J is TRBJ2-2, with 7 bases fitting TRBD2. Losses at the gene ends were 0 bases for V and 6 bases for J; bases not matched to a gene: 2. This CDR3 region has 14 residues. Germline CDR1 reads SGHDT; CDR2 reads YYEEEE. The CDR3 region has the DNA TGTGCCAGCAGCTTGGGACTAGCCTCCGGGGAGCTGTTTTTT. Translated: CASSLGLASGELFF.

The V gene is TRBV28, the J gene TRBJ1-5, with 7 bases lining up with TRBD1. This CDR3 comprises 17 residues. The J segment lost 0 bases and the V segment lost 4 bases, leaving 9 bases of the junction unmatched. Per germline, CDR1 MDHEN and CDR2 SYDVKM. As DNA, the CDR3 is TGTGCCAGCAGTTCCGCAGCGACAGGGTCTAGCAATCAGCCCCAGCATTTT. Protein sequence: CASSSAATGSSNQPQHF.

This clone was seen a few times. The V gene is TRBV6-5, the J gene TRBJ1-2, with TRBD1 as a possible D gene (5 bases). Looked up from germline, CDR1 is MNHEY and CDR2 is SVGAGI. CDR3 length equals 14 residues. V dropped 4 bases and J dropped 4 bases, with 13 bases sitting between them. This chain's CDR3 is CASSSAQGGYGYTF. The CDR3 nucleotides read TGTGCCAGCAGTTCCGCCCAGGGAGGCTATGGCTACACCTTC.

The V gene is TRBV5-6, the J gene TRBJ2-1; the match to TRBD2 covers 8 bases. The CDR3 is made up of 15 amino acids. Germline V gene sequence: CDR1 SGHDT, CDR2 YYEEEE. J lost 9 bases, V lost 4 bases, and 12 bases had no gene match. The CDR3 reads CASSPLAGGPLEQFF. CDR3 coding DNA: TGTGCCAGCAGCCCCCTGGCGGGGGGTCCCCTTGAGCAGTTCTTC.

V and J are TRBV2 and TRBJ1-5; 8 positions agree with TRBD1. After removal of 6 bases from V and 2 bases from J, the junction contained 3 bases not matched to a gene. This CDR3 contains 14 residues. Germline V gives CDR1 SNHLY, CDR2 FYNNEI. The CDR3 DNA is TGTGCCAGCAGGGTGGGACAGGGCAATCAGCCCCAGCATTTT. The encoded protein is CASRVGQGNQPQHF. Full variable domain (missing parts from reference TRBV2 and TRBJ1-5): EPEVTQTPSHQVTQMGQEVILRCVPISNHLYFYWYRQILGQKVEFLVSFYNNEISEKSEIFDDQFSVERPDGSNFTLKIRSTKLEDSAMYFCASRVGQGNQPQHFGDGTRLSIL.

V and J are TRBV6-5 and TRBJ1-2; 7 bases agree with TRBD1. The CDR3 is made up of 13 amino acids. Per the germline V gene, CDR1 is MNHEY and CDR2 is SVGAGI. Trimming at V came to 2 bases and at J to 5 bases, leaving 2 bases not matched to a gene. CDR3 nucleotide sequence: TGTGCCAGCAGTTACCGACAGGGATATGGCTACACCTTC. It is translated as CASSYRQGYGYTF.

This rearrangement joins TRBV5-1 to TRBJ2-1; D perhaps matches TRBD2 (7 bases). The CDR3 runs to 13 residues. CDR1 is SGHRS and CDR2 is YFSETQ in the germline V gene. Trimming cost V 6 bases and J 5 bases, with 12 bases left between them. CDR3 loop: CASKGGGHNEQFF. The CDR3 bases are TGCGCCAGCAAGGGCGGGGGCCACAATGAGCAGTTCTTC.

V is TRBV10-2 and J is TRBJ2-1; a possible D gene is TRBD1 (6 bases). V dropped 7 bases and J dropped 6 bases, with 16 bases sitting between them. The CDR3 has 14 amino acids. Germline V gene sequence: CDR1 WSHSY, CDR2 SAAADI. The CDR3 is CASKVPDRINEQFF. CDR3 nucleotide sequence: TGCGCCAGCAAAGTTCCCGACAGGATCAATGAGCAGTTCTTC.

This chain links TRBV6-5 with TRBJ2-3, with a possible D match to TRBD1 (5 bases). The ends were cut back, 5 bases at V and 13 bases at J, with 16 bases in the middle. Germline values: CDR1 MNHEY, CDR2 SVGAGI. The CDR3 totals 12 residues. CDR3 sequence reads: CASSPGQTAEYF. The CDR3 region has the DNA TGTGCCAGCAGTCCCGGACAAACCGCGGAGTATTTT.

V is TRBV7-9 and J is TRBJ1-1, with no clear D. V gave up 4 bases and J gave up 0 bases, with 15 bases separating them. From germline, CDR1 is SEHNR and CDR2 FQNEAQ (reference sequence). The CDR3 has 16 residues. In nucleotides, the CDR3 is TGTGCCAGCAGCTCGCTACACCGGAGCATGAACACTGAAGCTTTCTTT. This translates into CASSSLHRSMNTEAFF.

CDR3 residues: CASSYSYRGGLYF. In nucleotides, the CDR3 is TGTGCCAGCAGTTACTCATACCGCGGGGGCCTATATTTT. The chain couples TRBV6-5 to TRBJ2-3; weak D call: TRBD2 (7 bases). The CDR3 sequence is 13 residues long. Trimming stripped 0 bases from V and 15 bases from J, with 16 bases between. CDR1 and CDR2 from the germline V gene are MNHEY and SVGAGI.

This clone was recorded once. The chain combines TRBV6-1 with TRBJ1-2; tentatively, D is TRBD1 (6 bases). Deletions cut 1 base from V and 0 bases from J, with 21 bases between. CDR1 MNHNS and CDR2 SASEGT come from the germline V gene. The CDR3 contains 19 residues. The CDR3 loop reads CASSEGIWDIHRANYGYTF. Here the CDR3 DNA reads TGTGCCAGCAGTGAAGGAATTTGGGACATCCACCGAGCTAACTATGGCTACACCTTC.

V and J are TRBV6-1 and TRBJ2-1; maybe TRBD1 (5 bases). CDR1 MNHNS and CDR2 SASEGT come from the germline V gene. This CDR3 is 15 amino acids long. The ends were cut back, 2 bases at V and 5 bases at J, with 13 bases in the middle. CDR3: CASSEYPGRNNEQFF. The CDR3 nucleotides are TGTGCCAGCAGTGAATATCCAGGGCGGAACAATGAGCAGTTCTTC.

CDR3 nucleotide sequence: TGTGCCAGCAGCTTTTCCCCAGGACCAGGGGGCAATAATTCACCCCTCCACTTT. This sequence encodes CASSFSPGPGGNNSPLHF. The chain carries TRBV5-5 and TRBJ1-6; 8 nucleotides line up with TRBD1. CDR1 SGHKS and CDR2 YYEKEE come from the germline V gene (reference sequence). V shed 2 bases, J shed 5 bases, and the junction held 12 bases outside the gene matches. The CDR3 loop spans 18 amino acids.

The J gene is TRBJ2-7, the V gene TRBV9, with TRBD1 as a possible D gene (5 bases). V lost 5 bases and J lost 7, with 22 bases in between. CDR1 is SGDLS, CDR2 YYNGEE, per germline. This CDR3 has 15 amino acids. DNA for the CDR3: TGTGCCAGCAGTCACGATACAGGTTCTTCAGGGGAGCAGTACTTC. Translation: CASSHDTGSSGEQYF.

This rearrangement joins TRBV10-1 to TRBJ1-1; tentative D call: TRBD1 (5 bases). V was trimmed by 2 bases and J by 4 bases, leaving 17 bases between them. CDR3 length equals 16 residues. Germline loops: CDR1 WNHNN, CDR2 SYGVQD (reference sequence). This chain's CDR3 is CASSEEKWAGVTEAFF. DNA of the CDR3: TGCGCCAGCAGTGAGGAGAAATGGGCGGGGGTCACTGAAGCTTTCTTT.

V is TRBV11-2 and J is TRBJ1-4; weak D call: TRBD1 (5 bases). CDR1 is SGHAT, CDR2 FQNNGV, per germline. The CDR3 spans 20 residues. V lost 0 bases and J lost 7, with 27 bases in between. CDR3 sequence reads: CASSLDLRQVRRRGSEKLFF. The DNA for the CDR3 is TGTGCCAGCAGCTTAGATCTCCGGCAAGTCCGACGTCGGGGGTCTGAAAAACTGTTTTTT.

DNA for the CDR3: TGCGCCAGCAGCCAAGATCTTGGGGGGAGGACGGCCAAAAACATTCAGTACTTC. Protein product: CASSQDLGGRTAKNIQYF. The rearrangement links TRBV4-1 to TRBJ2-4; tentatively, D is TRBD2 (6 bases). There are 18 residues in the CDR3. Trimming took off 0 bases at V and 1 base at J, with 16 bases between the two ends. The V gene's germline CDR1 is MGHRA and CDR2 YSYEKL.

Written as DNA, the CDR3 is TGTGCCAGCAGCGACCCGCGGGGGGGGAACACTGAAGCTTTCTTT. Translation gives CASSDPRGGNTEAFF. The rearrangement uses TRBV5-4 and TRBJ1-1; TRBD1 is a possible D gene (5 bases). Deletions cut 4 bases from V and 1 base from J, with 14 bases between. The CDR3 consists of 15 residues. CDR1 is SGHNT, CDR2 YYREEE, per germline (reference sequence).

V and J are TRBV28 and TRBJ2-6; D ambiguous. Trimming took off 2 bases at V and 0 bases at J, with 14 bases between the two ends. CDR1 and CDR2 from the germline V gene are MDHEN and SYDVKM. The length of the CDR3 is 18 residues. CDR3 nucleotide sequence: TGTGCCAGCAGTTTAGGTGGCCGCACCAACTCTGGGGCCAACGTCCTGACTTTC. It is translated as CASSLGGRTNSGANVLTF.

V usage is TRBV2 and J usage is TRBJ1-2; TRBD1 aligns across 9 bases. With 10 bases clipped from V and 6 bases from J, the junction kept 3 bases outside the gene matches. The germline gives CDR1 SNHLY, CDR2 FYNNEI. This CDR3 region has 11 residues. This CDR3 is CATGQGNGYTF. The CDR3 DNA reads as TGTGCCACTGGACAGGGGAATGGCTACACCTTC.

The chain has TRBV19 and TRBJ1-6; 9 bases align to TRBD1. Per germline, CDR1 LNHDA and CDR2 SQIVND (reference sequence). Trimming took 5 bases from V and 9 from J; bases not matched to a gene: 14. The CDR3 runs 17 residues. CDR3 protein: CASSLDLAGTGFSPLHF. The CDR3 DNA reads as TGTGCCAGTAGTCTCGATCTCGCGGGGACAGGGTTTTCACCCCTCCACTTT.